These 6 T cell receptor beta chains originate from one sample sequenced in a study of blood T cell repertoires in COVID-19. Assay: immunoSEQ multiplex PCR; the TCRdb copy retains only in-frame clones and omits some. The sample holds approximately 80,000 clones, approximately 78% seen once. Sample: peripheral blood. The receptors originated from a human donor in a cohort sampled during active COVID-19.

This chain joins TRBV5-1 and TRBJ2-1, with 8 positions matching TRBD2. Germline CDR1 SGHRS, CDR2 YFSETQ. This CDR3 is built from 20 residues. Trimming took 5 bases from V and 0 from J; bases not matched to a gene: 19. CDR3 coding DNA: TGCGCCAGCAGGCTCCTCCCGGGCGTTAGCGGGGTGGCCTCCTACAATGAGCAGTTCTTC. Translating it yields CASRLLPGVSGVASYNEQFF.

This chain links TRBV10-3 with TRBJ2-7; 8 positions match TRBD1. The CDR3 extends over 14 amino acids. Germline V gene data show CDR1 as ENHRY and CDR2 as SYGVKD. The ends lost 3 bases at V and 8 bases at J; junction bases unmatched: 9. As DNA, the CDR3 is TGTGCCATCAGTGAAGGACAGGGCCTGGGAAAGCAGTACTTC. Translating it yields CAISEGQGLGKQYF.

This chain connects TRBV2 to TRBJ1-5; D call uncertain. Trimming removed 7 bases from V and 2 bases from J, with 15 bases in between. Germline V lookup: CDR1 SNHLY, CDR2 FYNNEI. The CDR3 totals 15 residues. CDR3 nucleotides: TGTGCCAGCACCCTAGTCCCTCGAGGCAATCAGCCCCAGCATTTT. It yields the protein CASTLVPRGNQPQHF.

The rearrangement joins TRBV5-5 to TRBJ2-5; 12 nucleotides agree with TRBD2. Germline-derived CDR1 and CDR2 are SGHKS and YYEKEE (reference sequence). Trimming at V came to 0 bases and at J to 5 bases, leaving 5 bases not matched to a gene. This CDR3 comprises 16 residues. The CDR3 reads CASSLALAGGTETQYF. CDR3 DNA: TGTGCCAGCAGCTTGGCTCTAGCGGGGGGGACGGAGACCCAGTACTTC.

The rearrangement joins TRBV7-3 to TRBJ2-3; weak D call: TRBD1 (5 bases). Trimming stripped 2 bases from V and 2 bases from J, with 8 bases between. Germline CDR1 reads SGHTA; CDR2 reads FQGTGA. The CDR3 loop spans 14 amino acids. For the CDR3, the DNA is TGTGCCAGCAGCTTAGCCAGGGCCACAGATACGCAGTATTTT. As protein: CASSLARATDTQYF.

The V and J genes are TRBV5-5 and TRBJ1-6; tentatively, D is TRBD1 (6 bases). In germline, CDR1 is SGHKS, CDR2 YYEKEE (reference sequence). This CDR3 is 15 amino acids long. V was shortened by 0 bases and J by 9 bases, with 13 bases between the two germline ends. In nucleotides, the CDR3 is TGTGCCAGCAGCTTGGATGGGGGCGGTGGTTCACCCCTCCACTTT. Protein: CASSLDGGGGSPLHF.